Following are 2 T cell receptor beta chains from one sample sequenced in a study of blood T cell repertoires in COVID-19. Produced via immunoSEQ multiplex PCR; TCRdb's table is partial and in-frame only. There are over 150,000 clones in the sample; about 90% occur only once, and around 0.55% lies in the top ten. Sequenced sample: peripheral blood. These receptors came from a man aged 45-65 years with acute or convalescent COVID-19.

The genes are TRBV10-3 and TRBJ1-6; TRBD1 matches 12 bases. The CDR3 has 15 amino acids. Germline loops: CDR1 ENHRY, CDR2 SYGVKD. V lost 5 bases, J lost 10 bases, and 6 bases stayed unmatched. The CDR3 spells CAISPGTGGASPLHF. The CDR3, as DNA: TGTGCCATCAGTCCCGGGACAGGGGGCGCCTCACCCCTCCACTTT.

The chain recombines TRBV19 with TRBJ2-7, with TRBD1 identical over 7 bases. Germline loops: CDR1 LNHDA, CDR2 SQIVND (reference sequence). V lost 6 bases to trimming and J lost 3 bases; unmatched junction nucleotides: 11. The CDR3 covers 15 residues. The CDR3 DNA follows: TGTGCCAGTAGCCCGGACAGGCTAAAATTCTACGAGCAGTACTTC. Protein sequence: CASSPDRLKFYEQYF.